A selection of T cell receptor beta chains follows, all from one sample in a study of Graves' ophthalmopathy and Graves' hyperthyroidism. TCRdb reanalysed the multiplex PCR reads using MiXCR and keeps one entry per CDR3 protein. The sample consists of around 1.1 million distinct CDR3 sequences, 35% to 40% of them appearing once. Sequenced input: peripheral blood or thyroid tissue (not recorded which). Receptor source: an adult man with Graves' hyperthyroidism. CDR3s include the opening cysteine and the closing phenylalanine or tryptophan. Fields, in order: CDR3 DNA, CDR3 protein, clone size, J gene, D gene, V gene. A D gene is named only where the DNA matches it firmly. Some rows have no size entry. The others give once, few or many, or a class for an expanded clone.

cdr3_nt: TGCAGCGTTCCTCATACAGGGTTTAACGAATCACCCCTCCACTTT
cdr3_aa: CSVPHTGFNESPLHF
clone_size: many
j_call: TRBJ1-6
d_call: .
v_call: TRBV29-1

cdr3_nt: TGTGCCCCACGGGCCGGCGGGAACACTGAAGCTTTCTTT
cdr3_aa: CAPRAGGNTEAFF
clone_size: .
j_call: TRBJ1-1
d_call: .
v_call: TRBV10-3

cdr3_nt: TGTGCCACCAGCTTGGGGGAGTCGACGAGATCGTCACCCCTCCACTTT
cdr3_aa: CATSLGESTRSSPLHF
clone_size: .
j_call: TRBJ1-6
d_call: .
v_call: TRBV25-1

cdr3_nt: TGTGCCAGCAGCTTAGGGTCAGGGGGCTATCAGCCCCAGCATTTT
cdr3_aa: CASSLGSGGYQPQHF
clone_size: many
j_call: TRBJ1-5
d_call: TRBD1
v_call: TRBV7-8

cdr3_nt: TGCAGTGCTAGAGACCGGGACCAGCGGGGCTACACCTTC
cdr3_aa: CSARDRDQRGYTF
clone_size: .
j_call: TRBJ1-2
d_call: .
v_call: TRBV20-1

cdr3_nt: TGTGCCAGCGAGCGAACCCTAAGGGGTGAAAAACTGTTTTTT
cdr3_aa: CASERTLRGEKLFF
clone_size: .
j_call: TRBJ1-4
d_call: .
v_call: TRBV7-9

cdr3_nt: TGTGCCAGCAGCGTAGAATTGGGGGAACAAGAGACCCAGTACTTC
cdr3_aa: CASSVELGEQETQYF
clone_size: many
j_call: TRBJ2-5
d_call: .
v_call: TRBV9

cdr3_nt: TGTGCTAGACTAGCGGGAGTGACGTACCAAGAGACCCAGTACTTC
cdr3_aa: CARLAGVTYQETQYF
clone_size: .
j_call: TRBJ2-5
d_call: TRBD2
v_call: TRBV2

cdr3_nt: TGTGCCAGCACCCCAGATGGGGGGCATCAGCCCCAGCATTTT
cdr3_aa: CASTPDGGHQPQHF
clone_size: many
j_call: TRBJ1-5
d_call: .
v_call: TRBV2

cdr3_nt: TGTGCCAGCAGCTTAGTAGGGCACCGAAAGGACTACGAGCAGTACTTC
cdr3_aa: CASSLVGHRKDYEQYF
clone_size: many
j_call: TRBJ2-7
d_call: .
v_call: TRBV7-9